Each of the 31 T cell receptor beta chains below was sequenced from the same sample in a study of T-cell memory formation after mild COVID-19. One entry per CDR3 protein, called by TCRdb with MiXCR from the 5' RACE reads. The repertoire holds a few hundred thousand distinct CDR3 sequences, with 25% to 30% as singletons. The specimen was PBMCs or a T cell subset sorted from them (not recorded which). The receptors were sampled from an adult woman who had mild COVID-19 (a few samples of this study predate the infection). Cell type and time point are not known.

This clonotype was counted only a few times. J is TRBJ2-2 and V is TRBV12-3 or TRBV12-4, with TRBD2 matching 14 bases. V shed 5 bases, J shed 5 bases, and the junction held 4 bases outside the gene matches. The CDR3 has 16 amino acids. The CDR3 is CASSPGTSGGTGELFF. CDR3 in DNA: TGTGCCAGCAGTCCAGGGACTAGCGGGGGTACCGGGGAGCTGTTTTTT.

The V gene is TRBV20-1, the J gene TRBJ2-3; D is perhaps TRBD1 (6 bases). This CDR3 spans 15 amino acids. Trimming removed 6 bases at V and 2 bases at J, with 18 bases between. The V gene's germline CDR1 is DFQATT and CDR2 SNEGSKA (reference sequence). The CDR3 reads CSAITQGTATDTQYF. The CDR3 DNA reads TGCAGTGCCATCACACAGGGTACCGCCACAGATACGCAGTATTTT.

The CDR3 DNA reads TGTGCCAGCAGCCAAGATACAGCGGGGTACAAAAACATTCAGTACTTC. It is translated as CASSQDTAGYKNIQYF. The chain is built from TRBV4-2 and TRBJ2-4; 7 bases line up with TRBD2. The CDR3 has 16 residues. The ends lost 0 bases at V and 3 bases at J; junction bases unmatched: 5. CDR1 LGHNA and CDR2 YNFKEQ come from the germline V gene.

V usage is TRBV20-1 and J usage is TRBJ1-4, with 8 positions matching TRBD1. The CDR3 loop spans 16 amino acids. V gave up 5 bases and J gave up 2 bases; unmatched junction bases: 10. Germline-derived CDR1 and CDR2 are DFQATT and SNEGSKA (reference sequence). The CDR3 DNA follows: TGCAGTGCTGAACTCAGGGGGCTATCGACTAATGAAAAACTGTTTTTT. Translation: CSAELRGLSTNEKLFF.

The rearrangement links TRBV11-2 to TRBJ2-3; D is perhaps TRBD1 (6 bases). CDR1 SGHAT and CDR2 FQNNGV come from the germline V gene. The V end was cut by 4 bases, the J end by 5 bases, with 16 bases between. The CDR3 runs to 15 residues. The CDR3 DNA reads TGTGCCAGCAGCTACCGGGACACCCGAGGAGATACGCAGTATTTT. It codes for CASSYRDTRGDTQYF.

This clonotype occurred a few times. The gene calls are TRBV5-1 and TRBJ2-3, with D possibly called TRBD1 or TRBD2 (5 bases each). V lost 6 bases to trimming and J lost 7 bases, with 12 bases between them. Germline CDR1 and CDR2: SGHRS and YFSETQ. CDR3 length equals 12 residues. The CDR3 region has the DNA TGCGCCAGCACGGACACCGGGAATACGCAGTATTTT. This encodes CASTDTGNTQYF.

This chain links TRBV12-3 or TRBV12-4 with TRBJ1-2; a possible D gene is TRBD1 (5 bases). V was cut by 3 bases and J by 6 bases, with 8 bases left in between. The CDR3 extends over 12 amino acids. In DNA, the CDR3 is TGTGCCAGCAGTTTTTCGGGGGATGGCTACACCTTC. Translation gives CASSFSGDGYTF.

The genes are TRBV7-9 and TRBJ1-4; weak D call: TRBD1 (5 bases). CDR1 and CDR2 from the germline V gene are SEHNR and FQNEAQ (reference sequence). The CDR3 runs to 16 residues. Trimming cost V 5 bases and J 5 bases, with 18 bases left between them. The CDR3 sequence: CASSPPGQWGNEKLFF. CDR3 nucleotide sequence: TGTGCCAGCAGCCCCCCCGGGCAGTGGGGGAATGAAAAACTGTTTTTT.

The chain has TRBV2 and TRBJ2-2, with 7 bases fitting TRBD1. The V gene end was trimmed by 7 bases and the J gene end by 2 bases; junction bases not matched to a gene: 4. The CDR3 totals 14 residues. Germline loops: CDR1 SNHLY, CDR2 FYNNEI. The CDR3 DNA is TGTGCCAGCATCCGGGACAGAAACACCGGGGAGCTGTTTTTT. Amino acids: CASIRDRNTGELFF.

Only a few counts were recorded for this clonotype. The V call is TRBV5-1, the J call TRBJ2-1; 13 nucleotides agree with TRBD2. The CDR3 spans 14 residues. Germline loops: CDR1 SGHRS, CDR2 YFSETQ. Trimming took 2 bases from V and 10 from J; bases not matched to a gene: 3. CDR3 protein: CASSFVTSGGEQFF. The CDR3 DNA sequence: TGCGCCAGCAGCTTCGTGACTAGCGGGGGGGAGCAGTTCTTC.

The J gene is TRBJ1-1, the V gene TRBV20-1; D might be TRBD1 (6 bases). The CDR3 contains 12 residues. V was trimmed by 6 bases and J by 1 base, leaving 9 bases between them. Per germline, CDR1 DFQATT and CDR2 SNEGSKA (reference sequence). CDR3 loop: CSASRGNTEAFF. DNA for the CDR3: TGCAGTGCCAGCAGGGGGAACACTGAAGCTTTCTTT.

This clonotype was counted only a few times. The genes are TRBV27 and TRBJ1-1; 7 bases map to TRBD1. Germline CDR1 and CDR2: MNHEY and SMNVEV (reference sequence). J gave up 0 bases and V 8 bases, and 9 bases lay outside the gene matches. The CDR3 runs to 15 residues. The CDR3 DNA follows: TGTGCCAGCGCGGACAGGCATAAGATGAACACTGAAGCTTTCTTT. This sequence encodes CASADRHKMNTEAFF.

This clonotype was observed a handful of times. Here the CDR3 DNA reads TGCGCCAGCAGCTTAACTACAGCTAACACTGAAGCTTTCTTT. This gives the protein CASSLTTANTEAFF. The chain employs TRBV5-1 and TRBJ1-1; D gene unclear. Per germline, CDR1 SGHRS and CDR2 YFSETQ. V was pared by 2 bases and J by 2 bases, with 10 bases between. The CDR3 length is 14 residues.

This rearrangement joins TRBV3-1 to TRBJ2-7; TRBD1 is a possible D gene (5 bases). The V end was cut by 1 base, the J end by 3 bases, with 13 bases between. There are 15 residues in the CDR3. From germline, CDR1 is LGHDT and CDR2 YNNKEL (reference sequence). Here the CDR3 DNA reads TGTGCCAGCAGCCAAGTTCCAGGGTCAAACTACGAGCAGTACTTC. Translation gives CASSQVPGSNYEQYF.

The gene calls are TRBV29-1 and TRBJ2-2, with no clear D. V was trimmed by 3 bases and J by 6 bases, leaving 14 bases between them. The CDR3 loop spans 14 amino acids. Germline V lookup: CDR1 SQVTM, CDR2 ANQGSEA. CDR3 in amino acids: CSVESRRTPGELFF. The CDR3 DNA reads as TGCAGCGTTGAGAGCAGACGAACTCCCGGGGAGCTGTTTTTT.

Of note for this clonotype: With a much larger clone just one base away, this may be a read error. This chain joins TRBV3-1 and TRBJ1-1, with 8 bases aligning to TRBD1. This CDR3 is built from 13 residues. In germline, CDR1 is LGHDT, CDR2 YNNKEL (reference sequence). J gave up 4 bases and V 5 bases, and 3 bases lay outside the gene matches. The DNA for the CDR3 is TGTGCCAGCAGCAATACAGGGGGCACTGAAGCTTTCTTT. Its translation is CASSNTGGTEAFF.

The J gene is TRBJ1-2, the V gene TRBV6-2 or TRBV6-3; 7 bases map to TRBD1. The CDR3 consists of 15 residues. Trimming at V came to 4 bases and at J to 5 bases, leaving 10 bases not matched to a gene. Germline CDR1 and CDR2: MNHEY and SVGEGT. The CDR3 sequence is CASSSFGTASYGYTF. In nucleotides, the CDR3 is TGTGCCAGCAGTTCTTTCGGGACAGCGTCTTATGGCTACACCTTC.

A few counts support this clonotype. The chain combines TRBV11-2 with TRBJ2-5; TRBD1 or TRBD2 may be the D gene (5 bases each). CDR3 length equals 15 residues. Germline V gives CDR1 SGHAT, CDR2 FQNNGV. Trimming cost V 5 bases and J 5 bases, with 18 bases left between them. The CDR3 DNA follows: TGTGCCAGCAGCGACGAGAGGGGACCGCGGGAGACCCAGTACTTC. This translates into CASSDERGPRETQYF.

The chain recombines TRBV24-1 with TRBJ2-7; 7 bases line up with TRBD1. The J segment lost 6 bases and the V segment lost 3 bases, leaving 4 bases of the junction unmatched. From germline, CDR1 is KGHDR and CDR2 SFDVKD. The CDR3 has 13 residues. CDR3 sequence (DNA): TGTGCCACCAGTGATATGAGACAGGGCGAGCAGTACTTC. Protein product: CATSDMRQGEQYF.

The chain has TRBV12-3 or TRBV12-4 and TRBJ1-5; D is unclear. The CDR3 runs 14 residues. Deletions cut 1 base from V and 7 bases from J, with 11 bases between. For the CDR3, the DNA is TGTGCCAGCAGTTTAGAGGCCATTTTGCAGCCCCAGCATTTT. Translation gives CASSLEAILQPQHF.

The genes are TRBV18 and TRBJ1-5, with TRBD1 matching 10 bases. The ends lost 2 bases at V and 3 bases at J; junction bases unmatched: 10. The germline CDR1 and CDR2 sequences are KGHSH and LQKENI. This CDR3 has 18 amino acids. The CDR3 sequence: CASSPEQDRGSINQPQHF. The CDR3 nucleotides are TGTGCCAGCTCACCAGAACAGGACAGGGGGAGCATCAATCAGCCCCAGCATTTT.

This chain uses TRBV3-1 with TRBJ1-1; D is undetermined. The CDR3 consists of 11 residues. Germline-derived CDR1 and CDR2 are LGHDT and YNNKEL (reference sequence). Trimming took 7 bases from V and 10 from J, leaving 13 bases between them. CDR3 DNA: TGTGCCAGCACCTCCGGGGTGGGAGCTTTCTTT. Amino acids: CASTSGVGAFF.

This clonotype was counted a few times. The chain joins TRBV11-2 to TRBJ2-3; D is unresolved. The germline gives CDR1 SGHAT, CDR2 FQNNGV. V gave up 5 bases and J gave up 4 bases, with 31 bases separating them. This CDR3 contains 20 residues. The CDR3 here is CASSPFFELARIQLSDTQYF. CDR3 nucleotides: TGTGCCAGCAGCCCCTTCTTCGAGTTGGCTAGAATTCAGTTATCAGATACGCAGTATTTT. Supplemented by reference TRBV11-2 and TRBJ2-3, the full variable domain reads EAGVAQSPRYKIIEKRQSVAFWCNPISGHATLYWYQQILGQGPKLLIQFQNNGVVDDSQLPKDRFSAERLKGVDSTLKIQPAKLEDSAVYLCASSPFFELARIQLSDTQYFGPGTRLTVL.

This clonotype has a count of ten or more. The CDR3 DNA reads TGTGCCAGCAGCCAAGTAAGCGGGGGGGTCTACAATGAGCAGTTCTTC. Its translation is CASSQVSGGVYNEQFF. V and J are TRBV3-1 and TRBJ2-1, with 10 nucleotides matching TRBD2. The CDR3 has 16 amino acids. V lost 1 base and J lost 3; bases outside the gene matches: 3. Germline V gene data show CDR1 as LGHDT and CDR2 as YNNKEL (reference sequence).

This clonotype was counted only a few times. The rearrangement uses TRBV10-3 and TRBJ2-4, with a tentative D call TRBD1 (5 bases). The germline V gene has CDR1 ENHRY and CDR2 SYGVKD. Trimming removed 6 bases from V and 3 bases from J, with 6 bases in between. The CDR3 sequence is 12 residues long. For the CDR3, the DNA is TGTGCCATCAGAGGGGACAAAAACATTCAGTACTTC. It codes for CAIRGDKNIQYF.

This clonotype was counted only a few times. The rearrangement joins TRBV9 to TRBJ2-5; 12 nucleotides align to TRBD2. This CDR3 contains 15 residues. Germline V gene lookup returns CDR1 SGDLS and CDR2 YYNGEE. J gave up 5 bases and V 3 bases, and 5 bases lay outside the gene matches. The CDR3 is CASSEFTSGRETQYF. CDR3 DNA sequence: TGTGCCAGCAGCGAATTCACTAGCGGGAGGGAGACCCAGTACTTC.

The chain combines TRBV7-9 with TRBJ2-5; D uncertain. This CDR3 region has 15 residues. The germline V and J ends were trimmed by 0 bases and 2 bases, with 10 bases remaining between them. The germline V gene encodes CDR1 SEHNR and CDR2 FQNEAQ (reference sequence). Written as DNA, the CDR3 is TGTGCCAGCAGCTTAGCACTTCCACGGCAAGAGACCCAGTACTTC. This gives the protein CASSLALPRQETQYF.

In its sample, this clonotype was seen a few times. The chain has TRBV6-1 and TRBJ2-2; D unclear. Germline V lookup: CDR1 MNHNS, CDR2 SASEGT. Trimming left V 6 bases short and J 4 bases short, with 15 bases between. The CDR3 runs to 15 residues. CDR3 region: CASSGRIRGTGELFF. The CDR3 DNA reads as TGTGCCAGCAGCGGACGGATCCGTGGCACCGGGGAGCTGTTTTTT.

J is TRBJ2-7 and V is TRBV20-1; no definite D call. Germline CDR1 DFQATT, CDR2 SNEGSKA (reference sequence). V gave up 0 bases and J gave up 0 bases, with 6 bases separating them. This CDR3 contains 13 residues. CDR3 nucleotides: TGCAGTGCTAGAGAATGGGGCTCCTACGAGCAGTACTTC. The encoded protein is CSAREWGSYEQYF.

Only a few counts were recorded for this clonotype. The V call is TRBV24-1, the J call TRBJ2-7; D perhaps matches TRBD1 (6 bases). The CDR3 loop spans 14 amino acids. Germline V gives CDR1 KGHDR, CDR2 SFDVKD. Trimming removed 4 bases at V and 1 base at J, with 10 bases between. This chain's CDR3 is CATSDSGQSYEQYF. In nucleotides, the CDR3 is TGTGCCACCAGTGACTCCGGACAGTCCTACGAGCAGTACTTC.

This chain links TRBV2 with TRBJ1-1; 8 bases fit TRBD1. CDR3 size: 12 residues. J lost 10 bases, V lost 3 bases, and 4 bases had no gene match. Germline V CDR1 and CDR2: SNHLY, FYNNEI. The CDR3: CASSEQGAGAFF. DNA of the CDR3: TGTGCCAGCAGTGAGCAGGGGGCAGGAGCTTTCTTT.